This T cell receptor beta chain is drawn from a study of technical replicates of blood from four donors. Produced via immunoSEQ multiplex PCR; TCRdb's table is partial and in-frame only. The sample yields roughly 69,000 clones, more than 75% seen once. The sequence came from a human donor in good health. Some clones in this sample may be carry-over from other donors' samples. Sequencing was carried out using PBMCs.

The CDR3 nucleotides are TGTGCCAGCAGCTTAGACCCCCGAGCCGAAGCTTTCTTT. This translates into CASSLDPRAEAFF. V gene TRBV7-6 combines with J gene TRBJ1-1; D is uncertain. The CDR3 loop spans 13 amino acids. V was pared by 1 base and J by 8 bases, with 11 bases between. Per the germline V gene, CDR1 is SGHVS and CDR2 is FNYEAQ.